This record concerns one T cell receptor beta chain sequence. Its antigen is not known. This entry belongs to a study of cytomegalovirus exposure and HLA in healthy donors. Study-level results: It has been reported that TCR beta sequences accurately predicted the HLA-A and HLA-B alleles of most subjects.

The PCR ran on 60 Vbeta and 13 Jbeta primers. Assay: immunoSEQ multiplex PCR; the TCRdb copy retains only in-frame clones and omits some. In the table there are 150,000 or so clones, roughly three quarters of which are singletons. CDR3 length: 14 amino acids. The V end was cut by 6 bases, the J end by 2 bases, with 12 bases between. From germline, CDR1 is SEHNR and CDR2 FQNEAQ (reference sequence). Sequenced material: PBMCs. V and J are TRBV7-9 and TRBJ2-3, with D possibly matching TRBD1 (6 bases). This TCR derives from a woman aged 40 to 50 in good health and CMV-seropositive. For the CDR3, the DNA is TGTGCCAGCAGTCAAGGACAGCCCACAGATACGCAGTATTTT. Its translation: CASSQGQPTDTQYF.